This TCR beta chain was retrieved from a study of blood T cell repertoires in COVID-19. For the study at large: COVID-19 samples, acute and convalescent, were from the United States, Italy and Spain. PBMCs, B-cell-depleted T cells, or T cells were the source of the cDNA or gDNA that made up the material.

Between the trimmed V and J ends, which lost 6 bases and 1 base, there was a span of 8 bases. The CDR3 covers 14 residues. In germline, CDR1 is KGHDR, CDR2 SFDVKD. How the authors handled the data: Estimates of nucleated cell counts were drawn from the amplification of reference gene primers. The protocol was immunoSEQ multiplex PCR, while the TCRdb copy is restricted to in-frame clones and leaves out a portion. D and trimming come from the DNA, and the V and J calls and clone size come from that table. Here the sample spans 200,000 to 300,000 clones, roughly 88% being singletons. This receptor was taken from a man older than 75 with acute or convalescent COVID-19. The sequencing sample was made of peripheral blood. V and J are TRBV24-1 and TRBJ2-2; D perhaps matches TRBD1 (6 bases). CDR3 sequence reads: CATSWGQNTGELFF. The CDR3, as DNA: TGTGCCACCAGTTGGGGACAGAACACCGGGGAGCTGTTTTTT.